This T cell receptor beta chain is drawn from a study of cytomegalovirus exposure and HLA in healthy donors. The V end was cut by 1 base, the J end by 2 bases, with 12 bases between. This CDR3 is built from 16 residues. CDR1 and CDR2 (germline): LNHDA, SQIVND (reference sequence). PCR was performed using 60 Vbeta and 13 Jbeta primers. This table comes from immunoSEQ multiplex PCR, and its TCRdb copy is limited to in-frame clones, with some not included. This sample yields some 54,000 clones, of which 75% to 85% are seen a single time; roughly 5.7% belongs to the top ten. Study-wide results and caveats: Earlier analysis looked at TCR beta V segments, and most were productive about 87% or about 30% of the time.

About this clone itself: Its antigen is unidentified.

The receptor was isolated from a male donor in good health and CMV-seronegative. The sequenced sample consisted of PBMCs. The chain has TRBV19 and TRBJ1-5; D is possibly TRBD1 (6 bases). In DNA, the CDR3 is TGTGCCAGTAGTATAGCGGGCAGGGGAGGCAATCAGCCCCAGCATTTT. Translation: CASSIAGRGGNQPQHF.